This TCR beta chain was captured by sequencing in a study of identical twins. cDNA molecules carried unique molecular identifiers, and template switching added a universal primer site. In TCRdb, the 5' RACE reads were re-called with MiXCR into one record per CDR3 protein. The sample lists 400,000 to 550,000 distinct CDR3 sequences; 14% were seen once. This clonotype was seen many times. The junction and the germline gene differ at one end; a read error may be behind it. The sample was also reused in another study, on yellow fever vaccine responses in identical twins. From that second work: Twins reportedly appeared to share part of their vaccine T cell response while keeping part individual.

Sample: CD4+ T cells sorted from blood. The clonotype originates from a young woman in good health.

CDR3 coding DNA: TGCGCCAGCAGCTTGGCAGCTGGCGAGCAGTACTTC. Its translation is CASSLAAGEQYF. The rearrangement uses TRBV7-8 and TRBJ2-7; D not certain. This CDR3 spans 12 amino acids. Germline CDR1 and CDR2: SGHVS and FQNEAQ.